This T cell receptor beta chain came from a study of circulating and synovial CD4+ cells in juvenile arthritis. General study results and limits: Compared with bulk blood, circulating pathogenic-like lymphocytes shared substantially more CDR3 sequences with synovial T cells. CPL and bulk CD4 samples differed at least tenfold in T cell genomes.

As for this clone: Its antigen is unidentified.

The assay was immunoSEQ multiplex PCR, and TCRdb's table has in-frame clones only and misses some. Here the sample spans 15,000 to 20,000 clones, about 90% being singletons. Patients with active juvenile idiopathic arthritis donated these samples. Trimming took 0 bases from V and 0 from J, leaving 6 bases between them. There are 14 residues in the CDR3. CDR1 and CDR2 (germline): SGHNT, YYREEE (reference sequence). This chain connects TRBV5-4 to TRBJ1-2, with unresolved D. The material sequenced was CD4+ T cells from blood. The receptor comes from a human donor with juvenile idiopathic arthritis. As DNA, the CDR3 is TGTGCCAGCAGCTTGGCAAGAGCTAACTATGGCTACACCTTC. Amino acids: CASSLARANYGYTF.